This TCR beta chain was profiled in a study of human T cells and chemical hapten exposure listed by TCRdb under 2021. With respect to the entire study: Libraries were pooled for sequencing, and per-sample TCR yields varied mainly because of small differences in library volumes within the pool. The study tracked peripheral blood TCR repertoire changes in vivo during primary and secondary sensitization to the hapten diphenylcyclopropenone (DPC) in alopecia patients. From each blood RNA sample, both TCR alpha and TCR beta chains were sequenced.

Overall study results and their limits: Repeated subsampling changed both the strength of the expansion versus patch-test correlation and the threshold at which the correlation became significant. The number of TCRs above 1 in 1000 frequency did not change with DPC sensitization; there was no evidence of global repertoire structure alterations.

In the case of this clonotype: Its antigen remains undetermined. Base qualities are not at hand, and no much larger clone is one base apart.

To prepare the library, RACE was applied. These reads were obtained on a NextSeq 500. Library preparation attached unique molecular identifiers to individual cDNA molecules for quantitative, reproducible TCR counting. For the original study's pipeline: The median number of TCRs per sample was approximately 98,000, ranging from about 23,224 to 750,000. The Decombinator software suite was used to annotate the V, J and CDR3 of the TCR reads. Every sample was subsampled to the same number of TCRs (28,000) for the PS versus PT1 abundance plots. TCRs were defined as expanded if absent before sensitization and observed at least eight times at the 2-week time point. TCRdb handled the public reads itself, with Q25 trimming in fastp and clone calling in MiXCR, and kept productive beta chains. Identical CDR3 protein sequences are pooled into one entry, listed with their most common genes and DNA. TCRdb, not the authors, supplied the V and J calls. The sample table lists about 47,000 distinct CDR3 sequences, around 4.5% of them with a count of one. 4.5% to 6% of the sample lies in the top ten.

CDR1 and CDR2 are drawn from the germline V gene: SGHDT, YYEEEE. V is shortened by 0 bases, J by 3 bases, and the region joining them spans 9 bases. The CDR3 measures 14 amino acids from cysteine to phenylalanine. The only DNA kept is the CDR3, 42 bases in frame from the first base. The time point label of this sample denotes: healthy volunteer bleed at 2 weeks. Total RNA was isolated from unfractionated whole blood collected in Tempus Blood RNA tubes. Four or five healthy volunteers acted as controls for TCR sequencing and had blood drawn at day 0, 2 weeks and 6 weeks. The sample taken for sequencing was whole blood. The receptor's source is a human donor in good health. Some clones in this sample may be carry-over from other donors' samples. In this chain, TRBV5-6 is recombined with TRBJ1-1, with the D gene call left open. The nucleotide sequence is given as TGTGCCAGCAGCTTGGGGCCCGGGGACACTGAAGCTTTCTTT. It translates to CASSLGPGDTEAFF.